A selection of T cell receptor beta chains follows, all from one sample in a study of T cells in Graves' hyperthyroidism and ophthalmopathy. TCRdb analysed the multiplex PCR reads with MiXCR anew, one entry per CDR3 protein. The sample yields over 700,000 distinct CDR3 sequences, over 35% seen once. The source material was blood. The receptors were sampled from a man aged 18 to 29 with Graves' hyperthyroidism. CDR3s include the opening cysteine and the closing phenylalanine or tryptophan. The order of the fields is V gene, J gene, clone size, D gene, CDR3 DNA, CDR3 protein. A D gene is named only where the DNA matches it firmly. Expanded clones get a size class; other rows say once, few or many, or leave the size out.

v_call: TRBV2
j_call: TRBJ2-7
clone_size: NA
d_call: TRBD2
cdr3_nt: TGTGCCAGCCTAGAAGCTAGCGGGTCCTACGAGCAGTACTTC
cdr3_aa: CASLEASGSYEQYF

v_call: TRBV29-1
j_call: TRBJ2-7
clone_size: NA
d_call: NA
cdr3_nt: TGCAGCAGACGGACCGGCGATTTCGAGCAGTACTTC
cdr3_aa: CSRRTGDFEQYF

v_call: TRBV9
j_call: TRBJ1-1
clone_size: many
d_call: NA
cdr3_nt: TGTGCCAGCAGCGGACGGGGCTTGAACACTGAAGCTTTCTTT
cdr3_aa: CASSGRGLNTEAFF

v_call: TRBV9
j_call: TRBJ2-2
clone_size: few
d_call: NA
cdr3_nt: TGTGCCAGCAGCTCCGGACTCGCTTACACCGGGGAGCTGTTTTTT
cdr3_aa: CASSSGLAYTGELFF

v_call: TRBV9
j_call: TRBJ1-1
clone_size: few
d_call: NA
cdr3_nt: TGTGCCAGCCGCGCGGAACAGTCGCATACTGAAGCTTTCTTT
cdr3_aa: CASRAEQSHTEAFF

v_call: TRBV5-1
j_call: TRBJ1-1
clone_size: few
d_call: NA
cdr3_nt: TGCGCCAGCAGCCAAGACCCCCCAGGCTCTGAAGCTTTCTTT
cdr3_aa: CASSQDPPGSEAFF

v_call: TRBV6-5
j_call: TRBJ1-1
clone_size: few
d_call: NA
cdr3_nt: TGTGCCAGCAGACGGGGGAGAGGGAACTTGAACACTGAAGCTTTCTTT
cdr3_aa: CASRRGRGNLNTEAFF

v_call: TRBV29-1
j_call: TRBJ1-3
clone_size: many
d_call: NA
cdr3_nt: TGCAGCGTCCGACGACAGTTCTCTGGAAACACCATATATTTT
cdr3_aa: CSVRRQFSGNTIYF

v_call: TRBV7-2
j_call: TRBJ2-2
clone_size: few
d_call: NA
cdr3_nt: TGTGCCAGCAGCCCGGACCTCGCGAACACCGGGGAGCTGTTTTTT
cdr3_aa: CASSPDLANTGELFF

v_call: TRBV7-9
j_call: TRBJ1-6
clone_size: NA
d_call: TRBD1
cdr3_nt: TGTGCCAGCAGCTTAGCGGGGGACAGCACGAATAATTCACCCCTCCACTTT
cdr3_aa: CASSLAGDSTNNSPLHF

v_call: TRBV7-3
j_call: TRBJ2-2
clone_size: NA
d_call: NA
cdr3_nt: TGTGCCAGCAGCGCGGACACAATCACCGGGGAGCTGTTTTTT
cdr3_aa: CASSADTITGELFF

v_call: TRBV15
j_call: TRBJ1-4
clone_size: many
d_call: TRBD1
cdr3_nt: TGTGCCACCAGCAGAGGGGACAGGGAGGGAGAAAAACTGTTTTTT
cdr3_aa: CATSRGDREGEKLFF

v_call: TRBV20-1
j_call: TRBJ1-3
clone_size: many
d_call: TRBD1
cdr3_nt: TGCAGTGCTAGGACAGGGTCTACCGGAAACACCATATATTTT
cdr3_aa: CSARTGSTGNTIYF

v_call: TRBV2
j_call: TRBJ1-3
clone_size: few
d_call: NA
cdr3_nt: TGTGCCAGCAGTGAACTCGACAGCTTTGGAAACACCATATATTTT
cdr3_aa: CASSELDSFGNTIYF

v_call: TRBV9
j_call: TRBJ1-2
clone_size: NA
d_call: NA
cdr3_nt: TGTGCCAGCAGCCCGCGGGACGATAGGGCCGATCCCTATGGCTACACCTTC
cdr3_aa: CASSPRDDRADPYGYTF

v_call: TRBV20-1
j_call: TRBJ2-7
clone_size: few
d_call: TRBD2
cdr3_nt: TGCAGTGCTGCTCCTGGGAGGGATGGCGACGAGCAGTACTTC
cdr3_aa: CSAAPGRDGDEQYF

v_call: TRBV6-2/TRBV6-3
j_call: TRBJ1-3
clone_size: NA
d_call: TRBD1
cdr3_nt: TGTGCCAGCAGTTCTCTTGGGACAGGGAAGTCTGGAAACACCATATATTTT
cdr3_aa: CASSSLGTGKSGNTIYF

v_call: TRBV7-2
j_call: TRBJ2-6
clone_size: NA
d_call: NA
cdr3_nt: TGTGCCAGCAGCCGGGGCCCCCTAGGCTCCGGGGCCAACGTCCTGACTTTC
cdr3_aa: CASSRGPLGSGANVLTF

v_call: TRBV20-1
j_call: TRBJ1-5
clone_size: many
d_call: NA
cdr3_nt: TGCAGTGCTAGCCCGACGAATCAGCCCCAGCATTTT
cdr3_aa: CSASPTNQPQHF

v_call: TRBV7-3
j_call: TRBJ2-7
clone_size: NA
d_call: NA
cdr3_nt: TGCGCCAGCAGCCAAGAATCCCGTGAAGGTTCCTACGAGCAGTACTTC
cdr3_aa: CASSQESREGSYEQYF

v_call: TRBV9
j_call: TRBJ1-1
clone_size: many
d_call: NA
cdr3_nt: TGTGCCAGCAGCGTAGTACAGCTATACACTGAAGCTTTCTTT
cdr3_aa: CASSVVQLYTEAFF

v_call: TRBV10-3
j_call: TRBJ1-1
clone_size: many
d_call: NA
cdr3_nt: TGTGCCACCCGTGGCAGGAACACTGAAGCTTTCTTT
cdr3_aa: CATRGRNTEAFF

v_call: TRBV7-2
j_call: TRBJ2-5
clone_size: NA
d_call: TRBD1
cdr3_nt: TGTGCCAGCAGCTTCCGACCGGACAGGGACCTCCAAGAGACCCAGTACTTC
cdr3_aa: CASSFRPDRDLQETQYF

v_call: TRBV9
j_call: TRBJ2-7
clone_size: NA
d_call: TRBD2
cdr3_nt: TGTGCCAGCAGCGTAACTAGCGGGAGTATCCACGAGCAGTACTTC
cdr3_aa: CASSVTSGSIHEQYF

v_call: TRBV15
j_call: TRBJ2-5
clone_size: NA
d_call: NA
cdr3_nt: TGTGCCACCAGCGTTGATGGGGAAGAGACCCAGTACTTC
cdr3_aa: CATSVDGEETQYF

v_call: TRBV20-1
j_call: TRBJ2-7
clone_size: few
d_call: TRBD2
cdr3_nt: TGCAGTGCGACCGGGACTAGCGGGGGGCGCGAGCAGTACTTC
cdr3_aa: CSATGTSGGREQYF

v_call: TRBV4-1
j_call: TRBJ1-5
clone_size: NA
d_call: TRBD1
cdr3_nt: TGCGCCAGCAGCCCCGGTGGCTTCACAGGGGGTGATCAGCCCCAGCATTTT
cdr3_aa: CASSPGGFTGGDQPQHF

v_call: TRBV4-2
j_call: TRBJ2-7
clone_size: once
d_call: TRBD2
cdr3_nt: TGTGCCAGCAGCCAAGATCCTAGCGGGAGATACGAGCAGTACTTC
cdr3_aa: CASSQDPSGRYEQYF

v_call: TRBV20-1
j_call: TRBJ1-4
clone_size: NA
d_call: NA
cdr3_nt: TGCAGTGCTCGTGGACAGAGGGCTTGGGAAAAACTGTTTTTT
cdr3_aa: CSARGQRAWEKLFF

v_call: TRBV4-1
j_call: TRBJ2-7
clone_size: NA
d_call: NA
cdr3_nt: TGCGCCAGCAGCCAAACTAACGAGCAGTACTTC
cdr3_aa: CASSQTNEQYF

v_call: TRBV9
j_call: TRBJ1-2
clone_size: few
d_call: NA
cdr3_nt: TGTGCCAGCAGCGGGCAGGGAGAGGAAATTCGGTACTATGGCTACACCTTC
cdr3_aa: CASSGQGEEIRYYGYTF

v_call: TRBV29-1
j_call: TRBJ1-1
clone_size: NA
d_call: NA
cdr3_nt: TGCAGCTTATCCCGGGACGTAGCTGAAGCTTTCTTT
cdr3_aa: CSLSRDVAEAFF

v_call: TRBV10-3
j_call: TRBJ1-6
clone_size: once
d_call: NA
cdr3_nt: TGTGCCATCAGGGGGGGTTCCTCACCCCTCCACTTT
cdr3_aa: CAIRGGSSPLHF

v_call: TRBV7-9
j_call: TRBJ1-1
clone_size: NA
d_call: NA
cdr3_nt: TGTGCCAGCAGCTTGTGGTATCAGAACACTGAAGCTTTCTTT
cdr3_aa: CASSLWYQNTEAFF

v_call: TRBV2
j_call: TRBJ2-7
clone_size: many
d_call: NA
cdr3_nt: TGTGCCAGCAACCGGGACGGCTACGAGCAGTACTTC
cdr3_aa: CASNRDGYEQYF

v_call: TRBV11-2
j_call: TRBJ2-7
clone_size: NA
d_call: NA
cdr3_nt: TGTGCCAGCAGCCCCCCGGGGCCTGACAGCTCCTACGAGCAGTACTTC
cdr3_aa: CASSPPGPDSSYEQYF

v_call: TRBV11-1
j_call: TRBJ2-7
clone_size: NA
d_call: TRBD2
cdr3_nt: TGTGCCAGCAGCCCGGGACTAGGGCAGGAGGAGCAGTACTTC
cdr3_aa: CASSPGLGQEEQYF